The clone carrying this TCR beta chain occurred many times. The antigen is not known. This sample is part of a study of human T cells and chemical hapten exposure. The authors' processing: Sample TCR totals centred on a median of around 96,000, ranging about 20,000 to 750,000. TCRdb re-derived calls from the RACE reads in MiXCR, one entry per CDR3 protein. The V and J calls come from TCRdb's annotation, not from the publication. The sample carries 300,000 to 400,000 distinct CDR3 sequences, approximately 5.1% recorded once. Study observations and caveats: Significantly more large CDR3 similarity clusters were formed by expanded TCRs than by controls. Patch test score rose with PT1 expanded TCR count, significant at thresholds 8, 16 and 32, not 4.

Time point here: pre-sensitization, week 0. This sample's treatment: therapeutic diphenylcyclopropenone sensitization with weekly scalp DPC. At every patch-test visit, blood was drawn before the patch test was applied. This clonotype was sampled from a woman aged 45 to 65 with alopecia areata. Some clones in this sample may be carry-over from other donors' samples. The material sequenced was whole blood, taken in connection with sensitization to the hapten diphenylcyclopropenone (DPC).

DNA of the CDR3: TGTGCCAGCAGTTTTGTCGGGGTCCAAGAGACCCAGTACTTC. Protein product: CASSFVGVQETQYF. The chain carries TRBV28 and TRBJ2-5; perhaps TRBD2 as D (5 bases). Trimming pared 3 bases from V and 1 base from J, leaving 9 bases between. Germline CDR1 and CDR2: MDHEN and SYDVKM. This CDR3 has 14 residues.